The 27 T cell receptor beta chains given below trace back to one sample, sequenced in a study of neurological immune-mediated disorders. TCRdb analysed the 5' RACE reads with MiXCR anew, one entry per CDR3 protein. The repertoire consists of about 66,000 distinct CDR3 sequences, with approximately 5.2% occurring once and the leading ten covering about 3%. Sequences were obtained from PBMCs. The receptors originated from a woman aged 25 to 39 with multiple sclerosis.

A note on this clonotype: One end of the junction varies from germline; a read error may be responsible. The chain links TRBV10-1 to TRBJ1-5, with 8 bases aligning to TRBD1. Germline values: CDR1 WNHNN, CDR2 SYGVQD (reference sequence). CDR3 size: 16 residues. The CDR3 protein is CASSDGTGPGNQPQNF. As DNA, the CDR3 is TGCGCCAGCAGTGACGGGACAGGCCCCGGCAATCAGCCCCAGAATTTT.

At least ten counts were recorded for this clonotype. The chain combines TRBV7-9 with TRBJ2-5, with D hard to call. Germline loops: CDR1 SEHNR, CDR2 FQNEAQ (reference sequence). Deletions cut 2 bases from V and 4 bases from J, with 5 bases between. The CDR3 is 12 amino acids. CDR3 sequence (DNA): TGTGCCAGCAGCTTATACGGAGAGACCCAGTACTTC. This translates into CASSLYGETQYF.

This clonotype has a handful of counts. The V call is TRBV6-6, the J call TRBJ1-1, with a weak D call TRBD1 (5 bases). Germline V gene data show CDR1 as MNHNY and CDR2 as SVGAGI (reference sequence). The length of the CDR3 is 15 residues. With 7 bases removed from V and 2 bases from J, the gap between germline ends came to 17 bases. The CDR3 DNA is TGTGCCAGCATCAGTCACGGGGGGGGTAACACTGAAGCTTTCTTT. This encodes CASISHGGGNTEAFF.

There are many counts of this clonotype. This sequence joins TRBV10-2 and TRBJ2-3, with D perhaps TRBD1 or TRBD2 (5 bases each). With 1 base removed from V and 3 bases from J, the gap between germline ends came to 8 bases. Germline loops: CDR1 WSHSY, CDR2 SAAADI. The CDR3 consists of 14 residues. CDR3 sequence: CASSELGTTDTQYF. In DNA, the CDR3 is TGCGCCAGCAGTGAGTTAGGGACGACAGATACGCAGTATTTT.

Many counts were recorded for this clonotype. The chain is built from TRBV20-1 and TRBJ1-1; a weak D match, TRBD1 (5 bases). The V and J ends lost 6 bases and 0 bases respectively, with 8 bases between them. The germline V gene encodes CDR1 DFQATT and CDR2 SNEGSKA (reference sequence). The CDR3 is 12 residues long. This CDR3 reads CSAQGLNTEAFF. CDR3 bases: TGCAGTGCCCAGGGTTTGAACACTGAAGCTTTCTTT.

This clonotype was found many times. One junction end does not reproduce the germline sequence, and a read error may be involved. This chain joins TRBV6-5 and TRBJ1-6, with D perhaps TRBD1 (5 bases). CDR1 and CDR2 (germline): MNHEY, SVGAGI. The CDR3 is 15 residues long. CDR3 DNA sequence: TGTGCCAGCAACGCCCTCAGGGAAGTTAATTCACCCCTCAACTTT. This gives the protein CASNALREVNSPLNF.

This clonotype was seen ten or more times. The chain employs TRBV10-3 and TRBJ2-7, with D uncertain. Deletions cut 4 bases from V and 5 bases from J, with 12 bases between. There are 13 residues in the CDR3. Looked up from germline, CDR1 is ENHRY and CDR2 is SYGVKD. CDR3 in amino acids: CAISGTHDDEQYF. CDR3 DNA: TGTGCCATCAGTGGGACCCACGACGACGAGCAGTACTTC.

This clonotype was counted at least ten times. The rearrangement uses TRBV15 and TRBJ2-7; the D is unclear. CDR1 is LNHNV, CDR2 YYDKDF, per germline (reference sequence). The CDR3 has 14 residues. Between the trimmed V and J ends, which lost 1 base and 0 bases, there was a span of 7 bases. Here the CDR3 reads CATSRGTFSYEQYF. The CDR3 DNA sequence: TGTGCCACCAGCAGAGGGACGTTCTCCTACGAGCAGTACTTC.

This clonotype was seen a few times. Since a much larger clone is just one base distant, this may be a read error. The chain is built from TRBV20-1 and TRBJ2-7; D gene uncertain. With 3 bases removed from V and 2 bases from J, the gap between germline ends came to 11 bases. The CDR3 consists of 13 residues. The germline gives CDR1 DFQATT, CDR2 SNEGSKA (reference sequence). The CDR3 coding sequence is TGCAGTGCTAGTCCAGGAAAAGCCTACGAGCAGTACTTC. Protein: CSASPGKAYEQYF.

This clonotype has ten or more counts. The chain joins TRBV5-1 to TRBJ2-7; 7 nucleotides agree with TRBD2. The CDR3 covers 14 residues. Trimming at V came to 2 bases and at J to 2 bases, leaving 4 bases not matched to a gene. Germline V CDR1 and CDR2: SGHRS, YFSETQ. The CDR3 here is CASSLAGSPYEQYF. CDR3 bases: TGCGCCAGCAGCTTAGCGGGGTCGCCCTACGAGCAGTACTTC.

A word on this clonotype: This may arise from a read error, as a much more abundant clone is one base away. The chain recombines TRBV29-1 with TRBJ1-1, with D unresolved. The CDR3 runs to 12 residues. Germline lookup yields CDR1 SQVTM and CDR2 ANQGSEA. Trimming pared 7 bases from V and 3 bases from J, leaving 12 bases between. The CDR3 is CSAREEYTEAFF. The CDR3 DNA follows: TGCAGCGCCCGGGAAGAGTACACTGAAGCTTTCTTT.

Many counts were recorded for this clonotype. The rearrangement links TRBV28 to TRBJ1-5, with a weak D call TRBD1 (6 bases). This CDR3 is 19 amino acids long. Germline CDR1 MDHEN, CDR2 SYDVKM. The V end lost 1 base, the J end lost 7 bases, and 26 bases lay between the germline ends. The DNA of the CDR3 is TGTGCCAGCAGTTTATTTAGGGTTCGGCGGTCGGGGGCCGGACAGCCCCAGCATTTT. This translates into CASSLFRVRRSGAGQPQHF.

This clonotype was observed many times. The J gene is TRBJ1-1, the V gene TRBV3-1; unclear D gene. The germline V gene encodes CDR1 LGHDT and CDR2 YNNKEL (reference sequence). The CDR3 sequence is 11 residues long. Trimming pared 3 bases from V and 11 bases from J, leaving 10 bases between. For the CDR3, the DNA is TGTGCCAGCAGCCAGGGGAATAGGGCTTTCTTT. It encodes CASSQGNRAFF.

This clonotype showed up many times. The chain couples TRBV5-6 to TRBJ2-1, with D uncertain. The germline V gene has CDR1 SGHDT and CDR2 YYEEEE. CDR3 length equals 11 residues. V was clipped by 7 bases and J by 4 bases, with 6 bases between them. The CDR3 region is CASGQYNEQFF. The CDR3 DNA reads TGTGCCAGCGGCCAATACAATGAGCAGTTCTTC.

This clonotype was seen repeatedly, ten times or more. This chain joins TRBV20-1 and TRBJ2-2, with D possibly being TRBD1 (6 bases). Germline V gene data show CDR1 as DFQATT and CDR2 as SNEGSKA (reference sequence). V was cut by 0 bases and J by 2 bases, with 10 bases left in between. CDR3 length equals 15 residues. CDR3 residues: CSARDRGPNTGELFF. The CDR3 DNA is TGCAGTGCTAGAGACAGGGGACCTAACACCGGGGAGCTGTTTTTT.

As concerns this clonotype: This may be a read error, as it is one base from a much larger clone. The CDR3 bases are TGTGCCAGCAGCAGCCTCCAGGGTGAAGCTTTCTTT. It codes for CASSSLQGEAFF. The V and J genes are TRBV6-5 and TRBJ1-1; tentatively, D is TRBD1 (5 bases). CDR1 is MNHEY and CDR2 is SVGAGI in the germline V gene. This CDR3 contains 12 residues. The V end was cut by 6 bases, the J end by 7 bases, with 12 bases between.

The rearrangement links TRBV11-2 to TRBJ1-2, with D possibly being TRBD1 (5 bases). CDR3 length equals 16 residues. V lost 4 bases to trimming and J lost 1 base, with 16 bases between them. Looked up from germline, CDR1 is SGHAT and CDR2 is FQNNGV. CDR3 DNA: TGTGCCAGCAGCTCCCCGGTCTCGGGGGTTAACTATGGCTACACCTTC. The encoded protein is CASSSPVSGVNYGYTF.

This clonotype was counted many times. The V and J genes are TRBV5-5 and TRBJ1-2, with 7 nucleotides matching TRBD1. The CDR3 spans 15 residues. CDR1 and CDR2 from the germline V gene are SGHKS and YYEKEE (reference sequence). J was trimmed by 1 base and V by 0 bases; bases with no gene match: 3. The CDR3 protein is CASSLGQGFNYGYTF. In DNA, the CDR3 is TGTGCCAGCAGCTTGGGACAGGGTTTTAACTATGGCTACACCTTC.

This sequence joins TRBV10-2 and TRBJ2-1; the D is unclear. V gave up 7 bases and J gave up 0 bases, with 13 bases separating them. Germline-derived CDR1 and CDR2 are WSHSY and SAAADI. This CDR3 is built from 15 residues. CDR3: CASTERLTSYNEQFF. In nucleotides, the CDR3 is TGCGCCAGCACAGAGCGACTGACCTCCTACAATGAGCAGTTCTTC.

This clonotype was detected ten times or more. This sequence joins TRBV7-9 and TRBJ1-5, with D unclear. CDR3 size: 14 residues. The germline CDR1 and CDR2 sequences are SEHNR and FQNEAQ (reference sequence). With 1 base removed from V and 0 bases from J, the gap between germline ends came to 4 bases. CDR3 sequence: CASSLEVSNQPQHF. The CDR3, as DNA: TGTGCCAGCAGCTTAGAAGTTAGCAATCAGCCCCAGCATTTT.

The gene calls are TRBV20-1 and TRBJ2-1; 7 nucleotides match TRBD1. This CDR3 region has 14 residues. Germline CDR1 reads DFQATT; CDR2 reads SNEGSKA (reference sequence). With V trimmed by 4 bases and J by 6 bases, 9 bases remained unmatched. This CDR3 reads CSAKGTAGFNEQFF. The DNA of the CDR3 is TGCAGTGCTAAGGGGACAGCTGGCTTCAATGAGCAGTTCTTC.

In its sample, this clonotype was seen many times. Since the CDR3 does not end with the conserved phenylalanine or tryptophan, this likely comes from a read error. No DNA is shown, since the ends of the CDR3 on it are uncertain; the CDR3 is the one TCRdb lists. The chain employs TRBV27 and TRBJ1-2; the D call in the table, TRBD1, was not verified against the DNA. With termini counted, the CDR3 has 10 amino acids. CDR1 MNHEY and CDR2 SMNVEV come from the germline V gene (reference sequence). CDR3 amino acids: CAIRRRTGNI.

The chain is built from TRBV27 and TRBJ2-5; possible D gene TRBD1, 7 bases. The CDR3 contains 17 residues. The V gene lost 5 bases and the J gene lost 5 bases, with 24 bases spanning the gap. Germline CDR1 is MNHEY and CDR2 is SMNVEV (reference sequence). CDR3 nucleotide sequence: TGTGCCAGCAGTACCCCGGGTCAGGGGGGAAGGCAGGAGACCCAGTACTTC. It encodes CASSTPGQGGRQETQYF.

This clonotype appeared a few times. The rearrangement joins TRBV20-1 to TRBJ2-1; 8 nucleotides align to TRBD1. The CDR3 contains 14 residues. CDR1 and CDR2 (germline): DFQATT, SNEGSKA (reference sequence). CDR3 region: CRAAQGAPFNEQFF. CDR3 DNA: TGCAGAGCTGCTCAGGGGGCCCCGTTCAATGAGCAGTTCTTC.

This sequence joins TRBV20-1 and TRBJ2-7, with 8 bases aligning to TRBD1. The CDR3 loop spans 14 amino acids. Germline CDR1 reads DFQATT; CDR2 reads SNEGSKA (reference sequence). V shed 2 bases and J 6 bases; nucleotides not matched to a gene: 9. The CDR3 nucleotides read TGCAGTGCTAGAAACTCAGGGGGCGTTGGCGAGCAGTACTTC. Protein product: CSARNSGGVGEQYF.

The V gene is TRBV20-1, the J gene TRBJ1-1; 8 bases fit TRBD1. V shed 1 base, J shed 4 bases, and the junction held 2 bases outside the gene matches. The germline V gene has CDR1 DFQATT and CDR2 SNEGSKA (reference sequence). The CDR3 length is 13 residues. The DNA for the CDR3 is TGCAGTGCTAGAGGACAGGGGACCACTGAAGCTTTCTTT. As protein: CSARGQGTTEAFF.

This clonotype was seen many times. V usage is TRBV15 and J usage is TRBJ2-5; D tentatively reads TRBD1 or TRBD2 (5 bases each). Trimming took off 1 base at V and 1 base at J, with 7 bases between the two ends. Germline lookup yields CDR1 LNHNV and CDR2 YYDKDF (reference sequence). The CDR3 is made up of 14 amino acids. The CDR3 spells CATSRGGVQETQYF. DNA for the CDR3: TGTGCCACCAGCAGAGGAGGGGTCCAAGAGACCCAGTACTTC.